This is a list of T cell receptor beta chains from one sample in a study of blood T cell repertoires in COVID-19. Generated by immunoSEQ multiplex PCR, the TCRdb table keeps only in-frame clones and is missing some. The sample contains some 270,000 clones, roughly four fifths of which appear only once. Sample: PBMCs or T cells enriched from blood (not recorded which). These receptors all stem from a man between 45 and 60 years old who had recovered from COVID-19. The CDR3 runs from the conserved cysteine through the conserved F or W. Fields, in order: CDR3 DNA, CDR3 protein, V gene, clone size, J gene, D gene. The D gene is left open where the match is weak. Not all rows give a size; the values are once, few, many and, for expanded clones, a class.

CDR3 DNA: TGTGCCAGCAGCGAGCGACAGGGTTGGGACACTGAAGCTTTCTTT; CDR3 protein: CASSERQGWDTEAFF; V gene: TRBV7-9; clone size: .; J gene: TRBJ1-1; D gene: TRBD1
CDR3 DNA: TGTGCCACCAGTGACCCGGGACAGGGAACAGATACGCAGTATTTT; CDR3 protein: CATSDPGQGTDTQYF; V gene: TRBV24-1; clone size: .; J gene: TRBJ2-3; D gene: TRBD1
CDR3 DNA: TGTGCCAGCAGCAGCAACAGTCAAGAGACCCAGTACTTC; CDR3 protein: CASSSNSQETQYF; V gene: TRBV2; clone size: few; J gene: TRBJ2-5; D gene: .
CDR3 DNA: TGTGCCAGCAGCTCAGAGGGACATTGGGCCGAAGCTTTCTTT; CDR3 protein: CASSSEGHWAEAFF; V gene: TRBV5-6; clone size: few; J gene: TRBJ1-1; D gene: .
CDR3 DNA: TGTGCCACCTCGGACATATCCGCCTACGAGCAGTACTTC; CDR3 protein: CATSDISAYEQYF; V gene: TRBV7-9; clone size: once; J gene: TRBJ2-7; D gene: .
CDR3 DNA: TGCGCCAGCAGCGAGCTTGTGAGAGGTATGACTGAAGCTTTCTTT; CDR3 protein: CASSELVRGMTEAFF; V gene: TRBV5-1; clone size: .; J gene: TRBJ1-1; D gene: .
CDR3 DNA: TGTGCCAGCAGCTTGACAGGGGTTTGGGTCTATGGCTACACCTTC; CDR3 protein: CASSLTGVWVYGYTF; V gene: TRBV7-2; clone size: once; J gene: TRBJ1-2; D gene: TRBD1
CDR3 DNA: TGCGCCAGCGAAAGGACAGGGGGGATGAACACTGAAGCTTTCTTT; CDR3 protein: CASERTGGMNTEAFF; V gene: TRBV5-1; clone size: .; J gene: TRBJ1-1; D gene: TRBD1
CDR3 DNA: TGTGCCAGCAGTTTAACACAGGGGAGTGGCTACACCTTC; CDR3 protein: CASSLTQGSGYTF; V gene: TRBV12-3/TRBV12-4; clone size: .; J gene: TRBJ1-2; D gene: TRBD1
CDR3 DNA: TGCAGTGCTAGTCGGGGAGATAGCAATCAGCCCCAGCATTTT; CDR3 protein: CSASRGDSNQPQHF; V gene: TRBV20-1; clone size: .; J gene: TRBJ1-5; D gene: .
CDR3 DNA: TGTGCCAGCAGCGGCAGCTTCCCTACTAGCGGGCGGACCTACAATGAGCAGTTCTTC; CDR3 protein: CASSGSFPTSGRTYNEQFF; V gene: TRBV11-3; clone size: .; J gene: TRBJ2-1; D gene: TRBD2
CDR3 DNA: TGTGCCAGCAGCAGATCGGCCGGGTCCTACAATGAGCAGTTCTTC; CDR3 protein: CASSRSAGSYNEQFF; V gene: TRBV28; clone size: .; J gene: TRBJ2-1; D gene: .
CDR3 DNA: TGCGCCAGCAGTGAGATGGGACAGGGTGCCTACGAGCAGTACTTC; CDR3 protein: CASSEMGQGAYEQYF; V gene: TRBV10-2; clone size: once; J gene: TRBJ2-7; D gene: TRBD1
CDR3 DNA: TGTGCCAGCAGTTTGGGGGCGCATGAGCAGTTCTTC; CDR3 protein: CASSLGAHEQFF; V gene: TRBV6-5; clone size: few; J gene: TRBJ2-1; D gene: .
CDR3 DNA: TGTGCCAGCAGCAAGCGACAGGGAGAACTTTCCGGCTACACCTTC; CDR3 protein: CASSKRQGELSGYTF; V gene: TRBV13; clone size: .; J gene: TRBJ1-2; D gene: TRBD1
CDR3 DNA: TGCGCCAGCAGCTTGTGGACAGGGTCATCTGGAAACACCATATATTTT; CDR3 protein: CASSLWTGSSGNTIYF; V gene: TRBV5-1; clone size: .; J gene: TRBJ1-3; D gene: TRBD1
CDR3 DNA: TGTGCCAGCAGCTTGGGGGACAGTCAAGCTAACTATGGCTACACCTTC; CDR3 protein: CASSLGDSQANYGYTF; V gene: TRBV9; clone size: .; J gene: TRBJ1-2; D gene: TRBD1
CDR3 DNA: TGTGCCAGCAGTCCCGGGACAGGAGGCAATGAGCAGTTCTTC; CDR3 protein: CASSPGTGGNEQFF; V gene: TRBV6-4; clone size: .; J gene: TRBJ2-1; D gene: TRBD1
CDR3 DNA: TGTGCCAGCAGCCCCACTAGCGCACAGCAGTTCTTC; CDR3 protein: CASSPTSAQQFF; V gene: TRBV7-9; clone size: .; J gene: TRBJ2-1; D gene: TRBD2
CDR3 DNA: TGTGCCATCAGTGACAACAATCAGCCCCAGCATTTT; CDR3 protein: CAISDNNQPQHF; V gene: TRBV10-3; clone size: few; J gene: TRBJ1-5; D gene: .
CDR3 DNA: TGTGCCTGGAGTGTATTGCAGGCCTATAATTCACCCCTCCACTTT; CDR3 protein: CAWSVLQAYNSPLHF; V gene: TRBV30; clone size: .; J gene: TRBJ1-6; D gene: .
CDR3 DNA: TGTGCCAGCAGTGACGCGGACAGGGTGAACACTGAAGCTTTCTTT; CDR3 protein: CASSDADRVNTEAFF; V gene: TRBV25-1; clone size: .; J gene: TRBJ1-1; D gene: TRBD1
CDR3 DNA: TGTGCCAGCAGCTTAACCCCCCCCGGGACTACCAATGAGCAGTTCTTC; CDR3 protein: CASSLTPPGTTNEQFF; V gene: TRBV11-3; clone size: .; J gene: TRBJ2-1; D gene: TRBD2
CDR3 DNA: TGTGCCAGCAGCAGTTCAGGCGAGCAGTACTTC; CDR3 protein: CASSSSGEQYF; V gene: TRBV14; clone size: .; J gene: TRBJ2-7; D gene: .
CDR3 DNA: TGTGCCAGCAGTTCGACAGGGAACGAGCAGTACTTC; CDR3 protein: CASSSTGNEQYF; V gene: TRBV6-2/TRBV6-3; clone size: .; J gene: TRBJ2-7; D gene: TRBD1
CDR3 DNA: TGCGCCAGCAGCCAGGGGCCGAGAGACACCGGGGAGCTGTTTTTT; CDR3 protein: CASSQGPRDTGELFF; V gene: TRBV4-3; clone size: .; J gene: TRBJ2-2; D gene: .
CDR3 DNA: TGTGCCAGCAGCCAGGGAACAGGGACGGAAGCTTTCTTT; CDR3 protein: CASSQGTGTEAFF; V gene: TRBV14; clone size: .; J gene: TRBJ1-1; D gene: .
CDR3 DNA: TGTGCCAGCAGGCCCGACAGTTACTCTGGAAACACCATATATTTT; CDR3 protein: CASRPDSYSGNTIYF; V gene: TRBV6-5; clone size: .; J gene: TRBJ1-3; D gene: .
CDR3 DNA: TGCAGCGTTGAGCGGTTGACAGGTGCTACGGAAGCTTTCTTT; CDR3 protein: CSVERLTGATEAFF; V gene: TRBV29-1; clone size: .; J gene: TRBJ1-1; D gene: .
CDR3 DNA: TGTGCCAGCGGAAAACAGGGGGCGCGGGGAAACACCATATATTTT; CDR3 protein: CASGKQGARGNTIYF; V gene: TRBV6-5; clone size: .; J gene: TRBJ1-3; D gene: TRBD1
CDR3 DNA: TGTGCCAGCAGCTTGACGGAGTATGGCTACACCTTC; CDR3 protein: CASSLTEYGYTF; V gene: TRBV5-8; clone size: .; J gene: TRBJ1-2; D gene: .
CDR3 DNA: TGTGCCAGCAGTGAGACAGGGATAGGAACTGAAGCTTTCTTT; CDR3 protein: CASSETGIGTEAFF; V gene: TRBV6-2/TRBV6-3; clone size: .; J gene: TRBJ1-1; D gene: TRBD1
CDR3 DNA: TGTGCCAGCACCCCTAGGCGCGGGAGCTCGGCAGATACGCAGTATTTT; CDR3 protein: CASTPRRGSSADTQYF; V gene: TRBV7-2; clone size: .; J gene: TRBJ2-3; D gene: TRBD2
CDR3 DNA: TGCGCCAGCAGCGACCTACAGGGGGACACCGGGGAGCTGTTTTTT; CDR3 protein: CASSDLQGDTGELFF; V gene: TRBV5-1; clone size: .; J gene: TRBJ2-2; D gene: TRBD1
CDR3 DNA: TGTGCCTGGAGTCGTAGCGGGGGGGTCTCCTACAATGAGCAGTTCTTC; CDR3 protein: CAWSRSGGVSYNEQFF; V gene: TRBV30; clone size: many; J gene: TRBJ2-1; D gene: TRBD2
CDR3 DNA: TGTGCCAGCAGCTTGGGGCAGGTTCATGGCACTGAAGCTTTCTTT; CDR3 protein: CASSLGQVHGTEAFF; V gene: TRBV5-5; clone size: .; J gene: TRBJ1-1; D gene: .
CDR3 DNA: TGTGCCAGCAGTTCCACTCCCTACGAGCAGTACTTC; CDR3 protein: CASSSTPYEQYF; V gene: TRBV5-4; clone size: few; J gene: TRBJ2-7; D gene: .
CDR3 DNA: TGTGCCAGCAGGTCCCCTCTAGCGGGAGGGCCCGAGACCCAGTACTTC; CDR3 protein: CASRSPLAGGPETQYF; V gene: TRBV25-1; clone size: .; J gene: TRBJ2-5; D gene: TRBD2
CDR3 DNA: TGTGCCAGCAGCTTCCCAGCGCAAAGCACAGATACGCAGTATTTT; CDR3 protein: CASSFPAQSTDTQYF; V gene: TRBV7-9; clone size: once; J gene: TRBJ2-3; D gene: .
CDR3 DNA: TGTGCCAGCAGCTTGGGACAGGGTTTATATGGCTACACCTTC; CDR3 protein: CASSLGQGLYGYTF; V gene: TRBV5-6; clone size: .; J gene: TRBJ1-2; D gene: TRBD1
CDR3 DNA: TGTGCCAGCAGCCCCCTGGGGGGAGGATCAGGCGGAAACACCATATATTTT; CDR3 protein: CASSPLGGGSGGNTIYF; V gene: TRBV14; clone size: .; J gene: TRBJ1-3; D gene: .
CDR3 DNA: TGTGCCAGTAGTACGACACGACAGGGCAGCGTTTCCTATGGCTACACCTTC; CDR3 protein: CASSTTRQGSVSYGYTF; V gene: TRBV19; clone size: .; J gene: TRBJ1-2; D gene: TRBD1
CDR3 DNA: TGTGCTAGCAGCTTAGGGGTCTCGGCGGGAGGCACAGATACGCAGTATTTT; CDR3 protein: CASSLGVSAGGTDTQYF; V gene: TRBV7-7; clone size: few; J gene: TRBJ2-3; D gene: TRBD2
CDR3 DNA: TGCAGCGTTGCTACAGGGGGCAATCAGCCCCAGCATTTT; CDR3 protein: CSVATGGNQPQHF; V gene: TRBV29-1; clone size: .; J gene: TRBJ1-5; D gene: TRBD1
CDR3 DNA: TGTGCCAGTAGTATAGAGTGGCCCCAAGAGACCCAGTACTTC; CDR3 protein: CASSIEWPQETQYF; V gene: TRBV19; clone size: .; J gene: TRBJ2-5; D gene: .
CDR3 DNA: TGTGCCAGCAGCCTCCGGGGGGCGACTGAAGCTTTCTTT; CDR3 protein: CASSLRGATEAFF; V gene: TRBV7-3; clone size: few; J gene: TRBJ1-1; D gene: .
CDR3 DNA: TGTGCCAGCAGAGGACTAGCGGGGAGCACAGATACGCAGTATTTT; CDR3 protein: CASRGLAGSTDTQYF; V gene: TRBV7-9; clone size: .; J gene: TRBJ2-3; D gene: TRBD2
CDR3 DNA: TGTGCCAGCAGTGAGGACAGGAGCCGAGGTGGCTACACCTTC; CDR3 protein: CASSEDRSRGGYTF; V gene: TRBV6-1; clone size: .; J gene: TRBJ1-2; D gene: TRBD1
CDR3 DNA: TGTGCCAGCTCACCACTCGGGACAGCTCCCGGGGAGCTGTTTTTT; CDR3 protein: CASSPLGTAPGELFF; V gene: TRBV18; clone size: .; J gene: TRBJ2-2; D gene: TRBD1
CDR3 DNA: TGCAGCGTTGACCTACAGGACTCTGGAAACACCATATATTTT; CDR3 protein: CSVDLQDSGNTIYF; V gene: TRBV29-1; clone size: .; J gene: TRBJ1-3; D gene: .
CDR3 DNA: TGTGCCAGCAGCCCCCGCGGGAGGCCTGAAGCTTTCTTT; CDR3 protein: CASSPRGRPEAFF; V gene: TRBV3-1/TRBV3-2; clone size: many; J gene: TRBJ1-1; D gene: .
CDR3 DNA: TGTGCCAGCAGCTCCCGGCCTGGCGGGTATTACAATGAGCAGTTCTTC; CDR3 protein: CASSSRPGGYYNEQFF; V gene: TRBV7-3; clone size: .; J gene: TRBJ2-1; D gene: .
CDR3 DNA: TGTGCCAGCTCCCCACGCGCGGGAGGGAAAAACATTCAGTACTTC; CDR3 protein: CASSPRAGGKNIQYF; V gene: TRBV2; clone size: .; J gene: TRBJ2-4; D gene: TRBD2
CDR3 DNA: TGTGCCAGCGAAGCGGCAGGGGGGTACGAGCAGTACTTC; CDR3 protein: CASEAAGGYEQYF; V gene: TRBV6-5; clone size: .; J gene: TRBJ2-7; D gene: .
CDR3 DNA: TGTGCCAGCGGACAGGGCTATGGCTACACCTTC; CDR3 protein: CASGQGYGYTF; V gene: TRBV6-5; clone size: .; J gene: TRBJ1-2; D gene: TRBD1
CDR3 DNA: TGTGCCAGTAGTATAGTAGGAGGGGCCGAGCAGTACTTC; CDR3 protein: CASSIVGGAEQYF; V gene: TRBV19; clone size: few; J gene: TRBJ2-7; D gene: .
CDR3 DNA: TGTGCCAGCAGTCGCTCCGGGACTACCTACACCGGGGAGCTGTTTTTT; CDR3 protein: CASSRSGTTYTGELFF; V gene: TRBV7-2; clone size: .; J gene: TRBJ2-2; D gene: TRBD2
CDR3 DNA: TGTGCCAGCAGCAGGACAGGGTGGCAGGGGGAAGGTAACGGCTACGAGCAGTACTTC; CDR3 protein: CASSRTGWQGEGNGYEQYF; V gene: TRBV21-1; clone size: .; J gene: TRBJ2-7; D gene: .
CDR3 DNA: TGTGCCACCAGTGACGCGGGAGGGAGCACAGATACGCAGTATTTT; CDR3 protein: CATSDAGGSTDTQYF; V gene: TRBV24-1; clone size: .; J gene: TRBJ2-3; D gene: TRBD2